The rows below give T cell receptor beta chains drawn from one sample of a study of blood T cell repertoires in COVID-19. The assay was immunoSEQ multiplex PCR, and TCRdb's table has in-frame clones only and misses some. The sample consists of 200,000 to 300,000 clones, approximately 83% of them appearing once. The material sequenced was PBMCs or T cells enriched from blood (not recorded which). Receptors were obtained from a woman in her thirties or forties with acute COVID-19. Both conserved end residues are part of each CDR3. The order of the fields is J gene, V gene, CDR3 protein.

J gene: TRBJ1-2
V gene: TRBV30
CDR3 protein: CAWTLDPDSNYGYTF

J gene: TRBJ1-2
V gene: TRBV5-1
CDR3 protein: CASSLEVTGIPYGYTF

J gene: TRBJ2-1
V gene: TRBV11-1
CDR3 protein: CASSLSRFTPTEQFF

J gene: TRBJ2-1
V gene: TRBV13
CDR3 protein: CASSPRDWHNEQFF

J gene: TRBJ1-2
V gene: TRBV5-4
CDR3 protein: CASSLDPTTNYGYTF

J gene: TRBJ1-2
V gene: TRBV7-9
CDR3 protein: CASSLEVGTNYGYTF

J gene: TRBJ1-2
V gene: TRBV20-1
CDR3 protein: CSASGDPGQGAGYGYTF

J gene: TRBJ2-1
V gene: TRBV6-6
CDR3 protein: CASSLGPTGGLYNEQFF

J gene: TRBJ2-6
V gene: TRBV7-3
CDR3 protein: CASSFIHSGANVLTF

J gene: TRBJ2-1
V gene: TRBV7-8
CDR3 protein: CASSTRNEQFF

J gene: TRBJ2-5
V gene: TRBV2
CDR3 protein: CASSALQGVETQYF

J gene: TRBJ1-2
V gene: TRBV13
CDR3 protein: CASSLADQGGPNYGYTF

J gene: TRBJ1-1
V gene: TRBV19
CDR3 protein: CASTDSTGGNTEAFF

J gene: TRBJ2-2
V gene: TRBV6-4
CDR3 protein: CASSSTGGFANTGELFF

J gene: TRBJ2-7
V gene: TRBV29-1
CDR3 protein: CSVRLANLYEQYF

J gene: TRBJ2-5
V gene: TRBV6-5
CDR3 protein: CASSTAGEGPETQYF

J gene: TRBJ2-3
V gene: TRBV9
CDR3 protein: CASSVETSGRESTDTQYF

J gene: TRBJ1-2
V gene: TRBV19
CDR3 protein: CASSMGAGTAYGYTF

J gene: TRBJ1-1
V gene: TRBV14
CDR3 protein: CASSQDKGLNTEAFF

J gene: TRBJ1-4
V gene: TRBV11-2
CDR3 protein: CASSQGQIGEKLFF

J gene: TRBJ1-2
V gene: TRBV2
CDR3 protein: CASSDSTGGAVAYGYTF

J gene: TRBJ1-3
V gene: TRBV10-1
CDR3 protein: CASKPGQSGNTIYF

J gene: TRBJ2-1
V gene: TRBV6-5
CDR3 protein: CASRSYNEQFF

J gene: TRBJ2-3
V gene: TRBV10-2
CDR3 protein: CASSALLRGDTQYF

J gene: TRBJ2-5
V gene: TRBV18
CDR3 protein: CASSPRTEETQYF

J gene: TRBJ2-7
V gene: TRBV10-3
CDR3 protein: CAISYTLTGANSYEQYF

J gene: TRBJ2-7
V gene: TRBV6-5
CDR3 protein: CASTPPDKVDEQYF

J gene: TRBJ2-5
V gene: TRBV5-4
CDR3 protein: CASSLDISANQETQYF

J gene: TRBJ1-2
V gene: TRBV12-3/TRBV12-4
CDR3 protein: CASSHRVYGYTF

J gene: TRBJ1-6
V gene: TRBV5-1
CDR3 protein: CASSLEGQGTYNSPLHF

J gene: TRBJ2-2
V gene: TRBV7-9
CDR3 protein: CASSLLPYTGELFF

J gene: TRBJ1-3
V gene: TRBV5-1
CDR3 protein: CASSLFLGSSGNTIYF

J gene: TRBJ1-1
V gene: TRBV5-1
CDR3 protein: CASSLAMGSGTEAFF

J gene: TRBJ2-2
V gene: TRBV25-1
CDR3 protein: CASSGPGTLTGELFF

J gene: TRBJ1-5
V gene: TRBV6-5
CDR3 protein: CASRRTASPNQPQHF

J gene: TRBJ2-7
V gene: TRBV19
CDR3 protein: CASSPRGQGAYEQYF

J gene: TRBJ1-1
V gene: TRBV24-1
CDR3 protein: CATKSTGVNTEAFF

J gene: TRBJ2-7
V gene: TRBV12-2
CDR3 protein: CASRPSTSGSSYEQYF

J gene: TRBJ2-7
V gene: TRBV19
CDR3 protein: CASSIPGNYEQYF

J gene: TRBJ2-2
V gene: TRBV7-3
CDR3 protein: CASSLKTSGRGNTGELFF

J gene: TRBJ2-2
V gene: TRBV19
CDR3 protein: CASSIAVQTGELFF

J gene: TRBJ2-7
V gene: TRBV6-5
CDR3 protein: CASSFGLARYEQYF

J gene: TRBJ2-7
V gene: TRBV7-9
CDR3 protein: CASNDRGLGLAGGSEQYF

J gene: TRBJ2-3
V gene: TRBV2
CDR3 protein: CASRASHGLGTDTQYF

J gene: TRBJ2-2
V gene: TRBV4-2
CDR3 protein: CASSQDRTGWELFF

J gene: TRBJ1-1
V gene: TRBV5-6
CDR3 protein: CASSYGQRMNTEAFF

J gene: TRBJ2-5
V gene: TRBV9
CDR3 protein: CASSVESEGSGRMKTQYF

J gene: TRBJ1-1
V gene: TRBV7-9
CDR3 protein: CASSGRGQGLKMNTEAFF

J gene: TRBJ2-4
V gene: TRBV14
CDR3 protein: CASSIGGPKNIQYF

J gene: TRBJ1-4
V gene: TRBV5-1
CDR3 protein: CASSLGTGDGGEKLFF

J gene: TRBJ2-3
V gene: TRBV5-6
CDR3 protein: CASSQGLAGGPSTDTQYF